What follows are 8 T cell receptor beta chains derived from one specimen sequenced in a study of T-cell memory formation after mild COVID-19 (dated by TCRdb to the early 2020s). Library prep was done by 5' RACE. The sequencer was an Illumina NovaSeq 6000. Starting from the raw public reads, TCRdb applied fastp trimming at Q25, assembled clones with MiXCR and retained in-frame beta chains. Rows with a matching CDR3 protein are joined into one entry that keeps the most common DNA and genes. This sample comprises under 200,000 distinct CDR3 sequences, around a tenth of them detected only once. The top ten constitute 3.5% to 4% of the sample. The material sequenced was PBMCs or a T cell subset sorted from them (not recorded which). These receptors were taken from a man between 18 and 29 years old who had mild COVID-19 (a few samples of this study predate the infection). The sample titles of this study are shuffled in the database, so cell type and time point are left out; the donor was told from shared clones.

This chain uses TRBV7-2 with TRBJ2-1, with 11 positions matching TRBD2. There are 14 residues in the CDR3. Germline V gives CDR1 SGHTA, CDR2 FQGNSA. V lost 5 bases, J lost 4 bases, and 1 base stayed unmatched. The CDR3 DNA reads as TGTGCCAGCAGCCGACTAGCGGGGTACAATGAGCAGTTCTTC. It specifies CASSRLAGYNEQFF.

The V and J genes are TRBV19 and TRBJ2-2, with D perhaps given as TRBD1 or TRBD2 (5 bases each). The CDR3 covers 17 residues. V lost 3 bases and J 4 bases, leaving 18 bases between the germline ends. Germline V gene sequence: CDR1 LNHDA, CDR2 SQIVND (reference sequence). The CDR3 reads CASSMRGVNRVTGELFF. The DNA for the CDR3 is TGTGCCAGTAGTATGCGAGGGGTGAATCGCGTCACCGGGGAGCTGTTTTTT.

This clonotype was detected a few times. The chain links TRBV7-2 to TRBJ2-1, with D uncertain. The CDR3 contains 15 residues. The germline V gene has CDR1 SGHTA and CDR2 FQGNSA. Trimming pared 0 bases from V and 9 bases from J, leaving 15 bases between. The CDR3: CASSLAPRGVREQFF. In DNA, the CDR3 is TGTGCCAGCAGCTTAGCCCCCCGCGGAGTCCGTGAGCAGTTCTTC.

With regard to this clonotype: The junction departs from germline at one end; a sequencing error may be responsible. The chain is built from TRBV7-9 and TRBJ1-3; the D gene is possibly TRBD1 (5 bases). Germline lookup yields CDR1 SEHNR and CDR2 FQNEAQ (reference sequence). The CDR3 totals 11 residues. The CDR3 nucleotides are TGTGCCACCCGAAAGACGGGGGTTATGGATTTT. Its protein product is CATRKTGVMDF.

The chain carries TRBV4-1 and TRBJ2-1, with TRBD2 as a possible D gene (5 bases). This CDR3 spans 16 amino acids. V was trimmed by 3 bases and J by 1 base, leaving 13 bases between them. In germline, CDR1 is MGHRA, CDR2 YSYEKL. The CDR3 sequence: CASSQGRGQSYNEQFF. CDR3 in DNA: TGCGCCAGCAGCCAGGGTCGAGGGCAATCCTACAATGAGCAGTTCTTC.

The V gene is TRBV18, the J gene TRBJ1-1; D might be TRBD1 (6 bases). The CDR3 totals 16 residues. Looked up from germline, CDR1 is KGHSH and CDR2 is LQKENI. Trimming removed 3 bases at V and 2 bases at J, with 16 bases between. This CDR3 reads CASSPVRTATNTEAFF. In nucleotides, the CDR3 is TGTGCCAGCTCACCCGTTAGGACAGCCACCAACACTGAAGCTTTCTTT.

The chain's CDR3 is CASSKSGTSVTATDTQYF. The CDR3 DNA sequence: TGTGCCAGCAGCAAGTCCGGGACTAGCGTTACCGCCACAGATACGCAGTATTTT. The chain couples TRBV6-2 or TRBV6-3 to TRBJ2-3; 10 bases are shared with TRBD2. V gave up 6 bases and J gave up 2 bases; unmatched junction bases: 14. Germline CDR1 MNHEY, CDR2 SVGEGT. CDR3 size: 18 residues.

The rearrangement uses TRBV2 and TRBJ1-1; no clear D gene. Germline CDR1 reads SNHLY; CDR2 reads FYNNEI. This CDR3 is 11 amino acids long. Trimming removed 8 bases from V and 12 bases from J, with 16 bases in between. The CDR3 DNA is TGTGCCAGCCGGCAGAGGGAGGCCCCTTTCTTT. Encoded protein: CASRQREAPFF.